The 14 T cell receptor beta chains below were found in one sample sequenced in a study of CD8+ T cells in alopecia areata. Investigators isolated RNA and reverse transcribed it into cDNA to act as the sequencing template. TCRdb keeps only in-frame clones here, not all; method: immunoSEQ multiplex PCR. The sample includes about 250,000 clones, 45% to 70% of them seen just once. Treatment given: oral pan-JAK inhibitor, 5-10 mg twice daily. Here the sequenced sample was CD4+ T cells sorted from blood, taken between weeks 51 and 54, from a patient treated with tofacitinib. The source is a human donor with alopecia areata.

The CDR3 DNA is TGTGCCAGCAGCGTAGGACAGGTTGTCTCTGGAAACACCATATATTTT. This sequence encodes CASSVGQVVSGNTIYF. This sequence joins TRBV9 and TRBJ1-3; weak D call: TRBD1 (6 bases). Germline lookup yields CDR1 SGDLS and CDR2 YYNGEE. The CDR3 is 16 amino acids. V was clipped by 0 bases and J by 0 bases, with 10 bases between them.

The V gene is TRBV4-3, the J gene TRBJ2-7, with D perhaps being TRBD1 or TRBD2 (5 bases each). The CDR3 runs to 16 residues. Deletions cut 1 base from V and 3 bases from J, with 16 bases between. Germline CDR1 is LGHNA and CDR2 is YSLEER. The CDR3 protein is CASSQGRGEGIYEQYF. CDR3 sequence (DNA): TGCGCCAGCAGCCAAGGAAGGGGCGAGGGGATCTACGAGCAGTACTTC.

This sequence joins TRBV6-1 and TRBJ2-6; D gene ambiguous. CDR3 size: 13 residues. V lost 7 bases and J lost 1, with 5 bases in between. The germline CDR1 and CDR2 sequences are MNHNS and SASEGT. The CDR3 bases are TGTGCCAGCACCCCTTCTGGGGCCAACGTCCTGACTTTC. It encodes CASTPSGANVLTF.

This rearrangement joins TRBV30 to TRBJ1-2, with D maybe TRBD1 (6 bases). The V gene lost 0 bases and the J gene lost 0 bases, with 11 bases spanning the gap. The V gene's germline CDR1 is GTSNPN and CDR2 SVGIG (reference sequence). The CDR3 has 15 residues. The CDR3 reads CAWSVWDIANYGYTF. The CDR3 DNA follows: TGTGCCTGGAGTGTTTGGGACATTGCTAACTATGGCTACACCTTC.

V is TRBV5-1 and J is TRBJ2-2; D is unresolved. The CDR3 is 14 amino acids. CDR1 is SGHRS, CDR2 YFSETQ, per germline. The ends were cut back, 1 base at V and 7 bases at J, with 11 bases in the middle. This CDR3 reads CASSLYSTSGELFF. The CDR3 coding sequence is TGCGCCAGCAGCTTGTACTCGACGAGCGGGGAGCTGTTTTTT.

The V call is TRBV30, the J call TRBJ2-3; possibly TRBD2 for D (6 bases). V was pared by 4 bases and J by 0 bases, with 14 bases between. Germline V lookup: CDR1 GTSNPN, CDR2 SVGIG (reference sequence). The CDR3 is 15 residues long. The CDR3, as DNA: TGTGCCTGGATCGACAGAGGGACTAGCACAGATACGCAGTATTTT. This sequence encodes CAWIDRGTSTDTQYF.

This clone has just one count. V usage is TRBV9 and J usage is TRBJ2-5; 8 bases align to TRBD2. This CDR3 region has 15 residues. The trim removed 1 base at V and 4 bases at J, leaving 6 bases unmatched. CDR1 is SGDLS and CDR2 is YYNGEE in the germline V gene. As DNA, the CDR3 is TGTGCCAGCAGCGTAATAGCGGGGACGCCAGAGACCCAGTACTTC. Translation: CASSVIAGTPETQYF.

The chain couples TRBV7-3 to TRBJ1-3; 9 bases match TRBD1. V dropped 0 bases and J dropped 4; count of bases not matched to a gene: 4. This CDR3 spans 16 amino acids. Germline CDR1 is SGHTA and CDR2 is FQGTGA. DNA of the CDR3: TGTGCCAGCAGCTTAACGGGACAGGGTGCCGGAAACACCATATATTTT. It specifies CASSLTGQGAGNTIYF.

The sample holds a few counts of this clone. The genes are TRBV30 and TRBJ1-1; the D gene is possibly TRBD1 (6 bases). This CDR3 has 12 residues. Germline loops: CDR1 GTSNPN, CDR2 SVGIG (reference sequence). The ends were cut back, 3 bases at V and 10 bases at J, with 15 bases in the middle. The CDR3 is CAWSGRGLRAFF. In DNA, the CDR3 is TGTGCCTGGAGCGGCAGGGGCCTTCGAGCTTTCTTT.

In its sample, this clone was seen once. The same CDR3 also results from other DNA sequences found in this sample. The chain employs TRBV25-1 and TRBJ2-5, with D tentatively TRBD1 (6 bases). The CDR3 is 12 residues long. The V gene lost 2 bases and the J gene lost 5 bases, with 6 bases spanning the gap. CDR1 and CDR2 (germline): MGHDK, SYGVNS. Here the CDR3 DNA reads TGTGCCAGCAGTGAAAGGGGGGAGACCCAGTACTTC. Protein sequence: CASSERGETQYF.

This clone was recorded a few times. This chain connects TRBV7-2 to TRBJ1-1; D is unclear. The V gene's germline CDR1 is SGHTA and CDR2 FQGNSA. Trimming took off 2 bases at V and 1 base at J, with 11 bases between the two ends. The CDR3 length is 15 residues. CDR3 amino acids: CASSLTPGGNTEAFF. The DNA of the CDR3 is TGTGCCAGCAGCTTAACTCCCGGAGGGAACACTGAAGCTTTCTTT.

The chain couples TRBV27 to TRBJ1-1; 7 positions agree with TRBD1. Trimming took 11 bases from V and 6 from J; bases not matched to a gene: 9. The CDR3 totals 12 residues. From germline, CDR1 is MNHEY and CDR2 SMNVEV (reference sequence). This chain's CDR3 is CAGKRQGSEAFF. Written as DNA, the CDR3 is TGTGCCGGAAAGAGACAGGGCTCTGAAGCTTTCTTT.

The chain employs TRBV30 and TRBJ2-3; maybe TRBD1 (5 bases). V lost 5 bases to trimming and J lost 6 bases, with 21 bases between them. This CDR3 spans 15 amino acids. Germline lookup yields CDR1 GTSNPN and CDR2 SVGIG (reference sequence). CDR3 DNA: TGTGCCTGGGTGGATCGAAACAGGCGACTGGATACGCAGTATTTT. Translated, it gives CAWVDRNRRLDTQYF.

The chain joins TRBV5-6 to TRBJ2-7, with D unresolved. V was cut by 2 bases and J by 7 bases, with 13 bases left in between. The CDR3 has 13 residues. Germline V gene lookup returns CDR1 SGHDT and CDR2 YYEEEE. The chain's CDR3 is CASSLEQPWEQYF. In nucleotides, the CDR3 is TGTGCCAGCAGCTTAGAACAACCTTGGGAGCAGTACTTC.